The next 30 T cell receptor beta chains were all read from a single sample in a study of T cells in women clearing cervical HPV infection. Clones were read by immunoSEQ multiplex PCR, and TCRdb kept only the in-frame ones, dropping some. This repertoire includes around 13,000 clones. Sequenced sample: blood buffy coat. Source of these receptors: a woman between 18 and 70 years old with a cervical HPV16 infection that either progressed to CIN3+ or cleared (not recorded which).

With regard to this clone: With the read ending 3 residues before the CDR3 end, the germline J gene is used to fill in that end. V usage is TRBV30 and J usage is TRBJ2-4; D is undetermined. The CDR3 length is 14 residues. V was trimmed by 0 bases and J by 6 bases, leaving 12 bases between them. Germline values: CDR1 GTSNPN, CDR2 SVGIG (reference sequence). The DNA read from the CDR3 is TGTGCCTGGAGTGTACCCCACACGGGAAACATT. Its protein is CAWSVPHTGNI. Given in full, the CDR3 is CAWSVPHTGNIQYF. Drawing the rest from reference TRBV30 and TRBJ2-4, the complete variable domain is SQTIHQWPATLVQPVGSPLSLECTVEGTSNPNLYWYRQAAGRGLQLLFYSVGIGQISSEVPQNLSASRPQDRQFILSSKKLLLSDSGFYLCAWSVPHTGNIQYFGAGTRLSVL.

With regard to this clone: The sequenced fragment ends 3 residues before the CDR3 boundary, so the rest is inferred from the germline J gene. J is TRBJ2-3 and V is TRBV7-6; TRBD1 agrees at 9 bases. Germline V CDR1 and CDR2: SGHVS, FNYEAQ. CDR3 length: 17 residues. CDR3 residues: CASSPGTGRHSNQPQYF. The part of the CDR3 DNA that was read is TGTGCCAGCAGCCCGGGGACAGGGCGTCATAGCAATCAGCCG.

About this clone itself: The CDR3 end is not reached by the read, which stops 3 residues before it; the germline J gene fills it in. The V call is TRBV7-8, the J call TRBJ1-5, with D possibly being TRBD1 (5 bases). The germline gives CDR1 SGHVS, CDR2 FQNEAQ. Trimming pared 5 bases from V and 5 bases from J, leaving 13 bases between. The CDR3 extends over 14 amino acids. The CDR3 DNA, read in part, is TGTGCCAGCAGCGGGGGGGACGGGTATCAGCCC. Amino acid sequence: CASSGGDGYQP. The CDR3 in full is CASSGGDGYQPQHF.

CDR3: CASSLDMMANTEAFF. The covered CDR3 bases are TGCGCCAGCAGCTTGGATATGATGGCGAACACTGAA. This chain links TRBV5-1 with TRBJ1-1; D is uncertain. From the germline J gene comes the end of the CDR3, since the read stops 3 residues before it. Trimming stripped 0 bases from V and 1 base from J, with 10 bases between. This CDR3 is built from 15 residues. Germline V gives CDR1 SGHRS, CDR2 YFSETQ. Combining the CDR3 with reference TRBV5-1 and TRBJ1-1 gives the whole variable domain KAGVTQTPRYLIKTRGQQVTLSCSPISGHRSVSWYQQTPGQGLQFLFEYFSETQRNKGNFPGRFSGRQFSNSRSEMNVSTLELGDSALYLCASSLDMMANTEAFFGQGTRLTVV.

Points on this clone: The read ends 3 residues before the CDR3 terminus; that terminus is restored from the germline J gene. The chain carries TRBV6-2 or TRBV6-3 and TRBJ2-1; the D gene is possibly TRBD1 (5 bases). Germline CDR1 and CDR2: MNHEY and SVGEGT. This CDR3 region has 16 residues. V was clipped by 6 bases and J by 7 bases, with 22 bases between them. CDR3 amino acids: CASSPQQVGRFNEQFF. The covered CDR3 bases are TGTGCCAGCAGCCCCCAACAGGTGGGTAGGTTTAATGAG.

Worth noting for this clone: The sequenced fragment ends 3 residues before the CDR3 boundary, so the rest is inferred from the germline J gene. The chain has TRBV5-1 and TRBJ2-5; 7 bases align to TRBD2. Per the germline V gene, CDR1 is SGHRS and CDR2 is YFSETQ. This CDR3 has 18 residues. J was trimmed by 5 bases and V by 5 bases; bases with no gene match: 21. The CDR3 is CASRKRGLRGGPVETQYF. The sequenced CDR3 bases are TGCGCCAGCAGGAAGCGGGGCCTACGAGGAGGGCCCGTGGAGACC.

In the case of this clone: The CDR3 extends 3 residues past the end of the read, so its final part is completed from the germline J gene. The V and J genes are TRBV2 and TRBJ1-3; 7 bases fit TRBD1. V shed 1 base, J shed 5 bases, and the junction held 5 bases outside the gene matches. Germline lookup yields CDR1 SNHLY and CDR2 FYNNEI. The CDR3 runs to 15 residues. Here the CDR3 reads CASSEEDRERNTIYF. The CDR3 DNA, read in part, is TGTGCCAGCAGTGAAGAAGACAGGGAAAGAAACACC.

About this clone itself: The observed sequence ends 3 residues before the CDR3 terminus, with the missing tail filled in from the germline J gene. This chain links TRBV6-2 or TRBV6-3 with TRBJ2-2, with D unclear. V lost 5 bases and J lost 6, with 10 bases in between. The CDR3 has 13 amino acids. The germline CDR1 and CDR2 sequences are MNHEY and SVGEGT. The CDR3 loop reads CASSPSGSGELFF. The CDR3 bases that were read are TGTGCCAGCAGTCCCTCAGGTTCCGGGGAG.

Comments on this clone: Coverage ceases 3 residues before the CDR3 finishes, and the germline J gene fills in the end. The chain carries TRBV28 and TRBJ1-1; 7 nucleotides match TRBD1. The CDR3 has 14 residues. The germline V gene encodes CDR1 MDHEN and CDR2 SYDVKM. V gave up 7 bases and J gave up 1 base; unmatched junction bases: 6. The CDR3 DNA, read in part, is TGTGCCAGCACGAGGGACAGACCGAACACTGAA. This gives the protein CASTRDRPNTE. The full-length CDR3 reads as CASTRDRPNTEAFF.

This chain's CDR3 is CASSLEVSGASNQPQYF. Incomplete CDR3 DNA: TGTGCCAGCAGCTTAGAGGTTTCAGGGGCGAGCAATCAGCCG. The chain couples TRBV7-6 to TRBJ2-3, with D perhaps matching TRBD1 (6 bases). The read ends 3 residues before the CDR3 terminus; that terminus is restored from the germline J gene. This CDR3 spans 17 amino acids. Germline V lookup: CDR1 SGHVS, CDR2 FNYEAQ. Based on the CDR3 plus reference TRBV7-6 and TRBJ2-3, the full variable domain is GAGVSQSPRYKVTKRGQDVALRCDPISGHVSLYWYRQALGQGPEFLTYFNYEAQQDKSGLPNDRFSAERPEGSISTLTIQRTEQRDSAMYRCASSLEVSGASNQPQYFGPGTRLTVL.

A remark on this clone: The read ends 3 residues before the CDR3 terminus; that terminus is restored from the germline J gene. This sequence joins TRBV28 and TRBJ2-5; D uncertain. The germline V gene encodes CDR1 MDHEN and CDR2 SYDVKM. Trimming shortened V by 3 bases and J by 7 bases, and 18 bases separated the two germline ends. This CDR3 comprises 15 residues. The CDR3 loop is CASSLATQASATQYF. CDR3 DNA (partial): TGTGCCAGCAGTTTGGCCACTCAGGCTTCGGCGACC.

Details on this clone: With the read ending 3 residues before the CDR3 end, the germline J gene is used to fill in that end. The rearrangement joins TRBV5-1 to TRBJ2-7; TRBD1 agrees at 7 bases. The junction had 1 base not matched to a gene; V was cut back by 7 bases and J by 3 bases. The CDR3 runs to 11 residues. Germline V gene sequence: CDR1 SGHRS, CDR2 YFSETQ. CDR3 in amino acids: CASRDSYEQYF. CDR3 bases read: TGCGCCAGCCGGGACAGCTACGAG.

For this clone: The read falls 3 residues short of the CDR3 end, and the missing part is taken from the germline J gene. The gene calls are TRBV28 and TRBJ2-2; maybe TRBD1 (8 bases). This CDR3 comprises 14 residues. The germline V gene has CDR1 MDHEN and CDR2 SYDVKM. CDR3 region: CASSTGGDEEKLFF. The CDR3 DNA, read in part, is TGTGCCAGCAGCACAGGGGGGGACGAGGAAAAG.

As regards this clone: The sequence runs out 3 residues before the end of the CDR3; the remainder is reconstructed from the germline J gene. V is TRBV5-6 and J is TRBJ2-5; D perhaps matches TRBD1 (5 bases). CDR3 length: 14 residues. Germline loops: CDR1 SGHDT, CDR2 YYEEEE. V dropped 0 bases and J dropped 1 base, with 7 bases sitting between them. The CDR3 sequence is CASSLGRAQETQYF. The sequenced CDR3 bases are TGTGCCAGCAGCTTGGGCAGGGCCCAAGAGACC.

Concerning this clone itself: With the read ending 3 residues before the CDR3 end, the germline J gene is used to fill in that end. The chain combines TRBV11-2 with TRBJ2-3; a possible D gene is TRBD1 (6 bases). This CDR3 is built from 15 residues. CDR1 is SGHAT and CDR2 is FQNNGV in the germline V gene. The CDR3 DNA, read in part, is TGTGCCAGCAGCTTAGTAGTCGCCAGGGGCGAGACG. It encodes CASSLVVARGET. The whole CDR3 protein is CASSLVVARGETQYF.

With regard to this clone: The read terminates 3 residues ahead of where the CDR3 ends, so the germline J gene completes it. The genes are TRBV4-1 and TRBJ2-3, with D perhaps TRBD1 (6 bases). V was pared by 0 bases and J by 5 bases, with 9 bases between. The V gene's germline CDR1 is MGHRA and CDR2 YSYEKL. The CDR3 spans 14 residues. The CDR3 region is CASSQEGAGDTQYF. Partial CDR3 DNA: TGCGCCAGCAGCCAAGAGGGGGCAGGAGATACG.

For this clone: The missing CDR3 end, 3 residues past where the read stops, is filled in from the germline J gene. The chain is built from TRBV20-1 and TRBJ2-5, with 10 bases matching TRBD2. Germline CDR1 and CDR2: DFQATT and SNEGSKA (reference sequence). Trimming took 3 bases from V and 2 from J; bases not matched to a gene: 3. This CDR3 comprises 14 residues. The part of the CDR3 DNA that was read is TGCAGTGCTAGTTCAGCGGGGGGGCAAGAGACC. This gives the protein CSASSAGGQET. The CDR3, in full, reads CSASSAGGQETQYF.

Notes on this clone: The CDR3 end is not reached by the read, which stops 3 residues before it; the germline J gene fills it in. The rearrangement links TRBV11-3 to TRBJ2-5; 7 positions agree with TRBD1. The CDR3 runs 14 residues. V was clipped by 6 bases and J by 0 bases; unmatched bases: 4. Germline V gives CDR1 SGHNT, CDR2 YENEEA. CDR3 DNA (partial): TGTGCCAGCAGTCCCGGACAGGACCAAGAGACC. This encodes CASSPGQDQET. In full, the CDR3 is CASSPGQDQETQYF. Combining the CDR3 with reference TRBV11-3 and TRBJ2-5 gives the whole variable domain EAGVVQSPRYKIIEKKQPVAFWCNPISGHNTLYWYLQNLGQGPELLIRYENEEAVDDSQLPKDRFSAERLKGVDSTLKIQPAELGDSAVYLCASSPGQDQETQYFGPGTRLLVL.

The covered CDR3 bases are TGTGCCAGCAGTGATCTAGCGGGCGGCTCATACGAC. Its protein is CASSDLAGGSYD. Given in full, the CDR3 is CASSDLAGGSYDYTF. This chain joins TRBV6-1 and TRBJ1-2; D remains unclear. The read gets to within 3 residues of the CDR3 end, and the germline J gene fills in the rest. The CDR3 loop spans 15 amino acids. Germline CDR1 and CDR2: MNHNS and SASEGT.

Regarding this clone: With the read ending 3 residues before the CDR3 end, the germline J gene is used to fill in that end. The chain links TRBV7-9 to TRBJ2-5; the D gene is possibly TRBD1 (5 bases). The V gene lost 4 bases and the J gene lost 4 bases, with 13 bases spanning the gap. Germline assignment: CDR1 SEHNR and CDR2 FQNEAQ (reference sequence). This CDR3 is built from 14 residues. The sequenced part of the CDR3 DNA is TGTGCCAGCAGCTCGTACCGTCAGGGAGAGACC. Protein: CASSSYRQGET. The entire CDR3 protein is CASSSYRQGETQYF. Filled out from reference TRBV7-9 and TRBJ2-5, the complete variable domain reads DTGVSQNPRHKITKRGQNVTFRCDPISEHNRLYWYRQTLGQGPEFLTYFQNEAQLEKSRLLSDRFSAERPKGSFSTLEIQRTEQGDSAMYLCASSSYRQGETQYFGPGTRLLVL.

The CDR3: CASSPPGLTDTQYF. The part of the CDR3 DNA that was read is TGTGCCAGCAGCCCGCCAGGACTAACAGATACG. V and J are TRBV28 and TRBJ2-3, with TRBD2 as a possible D gene (6 bases). From the germline J gene comes the end of the CDR3, since the read stops 3 residues before it. Germline V CDR1 and CDR2: MDHEN, SYDVKM. The germline V and J ends were trimmed by 6 bases and 3 bases, with 13 bases remaining between them. CDR3 length equals 14 residues.

To note about this clone: One end of the junction fails to match germline, which may point to a read error. The CDR3 bases that were read are TGCGCCAGCAGCTTGTTTTACTGGCGGGGAGACACAGATGCG. Translating gives CASSLFYWRGDTDA. The entire CDR3 is CASSLFYWRGDTDAQYF. The V gene is TRBV5-1, the J gene TRBJ2-3; the D gene is possibly TRBD2 (6 bases). The read stops 3 residues short of the end of the CDR3; the missing end is completed from the germline J gene. The germline CDR1 and CDR2 sequences are SGHRS and YFSETQ. The CDR3 loop spans 17 amino acids.

A note on this clone: The missing CDR3 end, 3 residues past where the read stops, is filled in from the germline J gene. V is TRBV7-2 and J is TRBJ2-7; TRBD1 agrees at 7 bases. J gave up 2 bases and V 7 bases, and 11 bases lay outside the gene matches. The germline V gene encodes CDR1 SGHTA and CDR2 FQGNSA. The CDR3 is 15 residues long. The covered CDR3 bases are TGTGCCAGCACCCACCCTCGGGACAGACCCTACGAG. Translating gives CASTHPRDRPYE. The entire CDR3 reads CASTHPRDRPYEQYF.

Note on this clone: The sequence runs out 3 residues before the end of the CDR3; the remainder is reconstructed from the germline J gene. The rearrangement joins TRBV5-5 to TRBJ2-1; weak D call: TRBD2 (6 bases). Germline V gene lookup returns CDR1 SGHKS and CDR2 YYEKEE (reference sequence). The CDR3 length is 13 residues. V was pared by 6 bases and J by 4 bases, with 11 bases between. The CDR3: CASTFGGYNEQFF. The sequenced CDR3 bases are TGTGCCAGCACCTTCGGAGGGTACAATGAG.

Concerning this clone itself: The read is 3 residues too short to cover the CDR3 end, so that end is filled in from the germline J gene. The chain has TRBV7-3 and TRBJ2-3; 9 nucleotides match TRBD2. The length of the CDR3 is 16 residues. From germline, CDR1 is SGHTA and CDR2 FQGTGA. The CDR3: CASSLGGGGADQTQYF. The CDR3 DNA, read in part, is TGTGCCAGCAGCTTAGGCGGCGGGGGGGCCGATCAGACG.

In regard to this clone: The CDR3 goes on 3 residues after the read ends, and that part is filled in from the germline J gene. The chain uses TRBV20-1 and TRBJ2-2; 7 bases align to TRBD1. This CDR3 has 14 amino acids. V was pared by 3 bases and J by 0 bases, with 1 base of the junction left unmatched. CDR1 DFQATT and CDR2 SNEGSKA come from the germline V gene (reference sequence). The part of the CDR3 DNA that was read is TGCAGTGCTAGGGGGACAGCGAACACCGGGGAG. Translation: CSARGTANTGE. The complete CDR3 protein is CSARGTANTGELFF.

With regard to this clone: The read comes to an end 3 residues before the CDR3 does, leaving the germline J gene to fill in the end. This chain links TRBV30 with TRBJ1-2; no clear D. Germline V gene data show CDR1 as GTSNPN and CDR2 as SVGIG (reference sequence). The CDR3 loop spans 14 amino acids. The sequenced CDR3 bases are TGTGCCTGGAGTGTATCCCTTTACTCCTACGAC. It is translated as CAWSVSLYSYD. The whole CDR3 protein is CAWSVSLYSYDYTF. Full variable domain (missing parts from reference TRBV30 and TRBJ1-2): SQTIHQWPATLVQPVGSPLSLECTVEGTSNPNLYWYRQAAGRGLQLLFYSVGIGQISSEVPQNLSASRPQDRQFILSSKKLLLSDSGFYLCAWSVSLYSYDYTFGSGTRLTVV.

As concerns this clone: The read finishes 3 residues shy of the CDR3 end, and the germline J gene is used to complete it. The chain links TRBV2 to TRBJ2-3; TRBD1 might be the D (6 bases). The CDR3 consists of 14 residues. Germline V gene lookup returns CDR1 SNHLY and CDR2 FYNNEI. This CDR3 reads CASSEGQALETQYF. The part of the CDR3 DNA that was read is TGTGCCAGCAGTGAAGGACAGGCATTAGAGACG.

Turning to this clone: Sequencing ends 3 residues short of the CDR3 end; the germline J gene provides the rest. The rearrangement uses TRBV7-8 and TRBJ2-7, with D possibly matching TRBD2 (5 bases). The CDR3 has 14 amino acids. The ends were cut back, 3 bases at V and 0 bases at J, with 9 bases in the middle. Germline CDR1 is SGHVS and CDR2 is FQNEAQ. The covered CDR3 bases are TGTGCCAGCAGCTTGTCCAGCGGCTCCTACGAG. Translated: CASSLSSGSYE. The full-length CDR3 reads as CASSLSSGSYEQYF.

Concerning this clone itself: The CDR3 is cut off 3 residues early in the read; its end comes from the germline J gene. The J gene is TRBJ2-7, the V gene TRBV20-1; D unresolved. The germline V and J ends were trimmed by 3 bases and 6 bases, with 12 bases remaining between them. This CDR3 is built from 12 residues. Germline V gene lookup returns CDR1 DFQATT and CDR2 SNEGSKA (reference sequence). The CDR3 DNA, read in part, is TGCAGTGCTAGTTCTAGATCGGGCGAG. Protein sequence: CSASSRSGE. The full CDR3 protein is CSASSRSGEQYF.